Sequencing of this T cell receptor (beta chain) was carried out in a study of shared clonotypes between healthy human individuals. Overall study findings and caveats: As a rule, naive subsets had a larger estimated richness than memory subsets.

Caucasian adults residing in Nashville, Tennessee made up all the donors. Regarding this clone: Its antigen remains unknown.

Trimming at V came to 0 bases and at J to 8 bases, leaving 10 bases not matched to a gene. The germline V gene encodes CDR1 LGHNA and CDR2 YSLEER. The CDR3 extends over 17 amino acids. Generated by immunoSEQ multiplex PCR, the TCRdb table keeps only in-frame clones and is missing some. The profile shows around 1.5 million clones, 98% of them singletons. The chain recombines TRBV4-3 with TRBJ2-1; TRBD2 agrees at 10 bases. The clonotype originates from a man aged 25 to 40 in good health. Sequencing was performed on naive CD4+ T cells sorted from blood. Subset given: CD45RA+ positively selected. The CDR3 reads CASSQEGVASGSYEQFF. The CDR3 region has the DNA TGCGCCAGCAGCCAAGAGGGGGTGGCTAGCGGGAGTTATGAGCAGTTCTTC.